Below are 14 T cell receptor beta chains sequenced from a single sample in a study of identical twins. Each CDR3 protein is one row after TCRdb ran MiXCR on the 5' RACE reads. The sample records about 240,000 distinct CDR3 sequences, 9.5% to 15% being singletons. These data also formed part of another study, on yellow fever vaccine responses in identical twins.

Sequenced sample: memory (CD45RO+) T cells sorted from blood. These receptors were collected from a woman aged 18-35 years in good health.

This chain links TRBV5-1 with TRBJ2-6; D is unclear. CDR3 length equals 15 residues. The V gene's germline CDR1 is SGHRS and CDR2 YFSETQ. Trimming removed 4 bases from V and 0 bases from J, with 8 bases in between. CDR3 DNA: TGCGCCAGCAGCGGCGTGCTCTCTGGGGCCAACGTCCTGACTTTC. It translates to CASSGVLSGANVLTF.

This clonotype was recorded a few times. V usage is TRBV27 and J usage is TRBJ2-7; 12 bases are a match to TRBD2. With V trimmed by 6 bases and J by 3 bases, 12 bases remained unmatched. The CDR3 sequence is 17 residues long. Germline CDR1 is MNHEY and CDR2 is SMNVEV (reference sequence). Written as DNA, the CDR3 is TGTGCCAGCAGCCTTATCGGACTAGCGGGAAGAAACTACGAGCAGTACTTC. Residues: CASSLIGLAGRNYEQYF.

The chain couples TRBV6-1 to TRBJ2-6; no reliable D call. Germline-derived CDR1 and CDR2 are MNHNS and SASEGT. The CDR3 spans 17 residues. V lost 5 bases and J lost 2, with 16 bases in between. In DNA, the CDR3 is TGTGCCAGCAGTCGCCTACCACAGCAGGCTGGGGCCAACGTCCTGACTTTC. It encodes CASSRLPQQAGANVLTF.

The gene calls are TRBV12-3 or TRBV12-4 and TRBJ2-2; 8 bases agree with TRBD2. V was pared by 10 bases and J by 4 bases, with 14 bases of the junction left unmatched. The CDR3 runs to 16 residues. The CDR3 DNA reads as TGTGCCACCCAACCGGGGGGGCCGGCGGGCACCGGGGAGCTGTTTTTT. Translation: CATQPGGPAGTGELFF.

At least ten counts were recorded for this clonotype. The chain recombines TRBV7-2 with TRBJ2-2, with a weak D call TRBD1 (6 bases). The ends were cut back, 1 base at V and 7 bases at J, with 16 bases in the middle. The germline gives CDR1 SGHTA, CDR2 FQGNSA. This CDR3 is built from 16 residues. CDR3 bases: TGTGCCAGCAGCTTAGAGCCACCAGGGGCTGGCGGGGAGCTGTTTTTT. Its translation: CASSLEPPGAGGELFF.

The gene calls are TRBV24-1 and TRBJ2-7; the D is unclear. CDR1 and CDR2 from the germline V gene are KGHDR and SFDVKD. The CDR3 covers 13 residues. Trimming took 6 bases from V and 1 from J, leaving 9 bases between them. For the CDR3, the DNA is TGTGCCACCAGTACGTCTATGTCCTACGAGCAGTACTTC. Protein: CATSTSMSYEQYF.

This clonotype turned up a few times. J is TRBJ2-7 and V is TRBV20-1, with 8 bases aligning to TRBD2. Losses at the gene ends were 4 bases for V and 4 bases for J; bases not matched to a gene: 12. Germline loops: CDR1 DFQATT, CDR2 SNEGSKA (reference sequence). The CDR3 loop spans 15 amino acids. CDR3 nucleotides: TGCAGTGCTACTGAATCCGGGAGGGATCCTTACGAGCAGTACTTC. Translating gives CSATESGRDPYEQYF.

The J gene is TRBJ2-1, the V gene TRBV5-1; D not certain. V lost 4 bases and J lost 8, with 16 bases in between. Per germline, CDR1 SGHRS and CDR2 YFSETQ. The CDR3 extends over 14 amino acids. CDR3 region: CASSGAAGVDEQFF. In nucleotides, the CDR3 is TGCGCCAGCAGCGGTGCCGCTGGGGTCGATGAGCAGTTCTTC.

The chain recombines TRBV5-1 with TRBJ2-2; TRBD2 matches 10 bases. Germline V gene sequence: CDR1 SGHRS, CDR2 YFSETQ. The junction had 4 bases not matched to a gene; V was cut back by 0 bases and J by 5 bases. The CDR3 is 16 residues long. In nucleotides, the CDR3 is TGCGCCAGCAGCTTGGACAGTAGCGGGGGGACCGGGGAGCTGTTTTTT. As protein: CASSLDSSGGTGELFF.

V usage is TRBV7-8 and J usage is TRBJ2-7; D gene unclear. Germline loops: CDR1 SGHVS, CDR2 FQNEAQ. The CDR3 consists of 12 residues. V gave up 4 bases and J gave up 9 bases, with 13 bases separating them. The CDR3 loop is CASSSVSEGQYF. CDR3 DNA: TGTGCCAGCAGCTCCGTCAGCGAAGGGCAGTACTTC.

This clonotype was detected many times. The chain combines TRBV12-3 or TRBV12-4 with TRBJ2-1, with D hard to call. The CDR3 is 13 residues long. V was cut by 5 bases and J by 7 bases, with 12 bases left in between. The CDR3 sequence: CASSPGPINEQFF. DNA of the CDR3: TGTGCCAGCAGTCCCGGACCGATAAATGAGCAGTTCTTC.

The sample holds many counts of this clonotype. This chain connects TRBV7-9 to TRBJ2-1, with D tentatively TRBD1 (5 bases). The CDR3 consists of 14 residues. Per the germline V gene, CDR1 is SEHNR and CDR2 is FQNEAQ (reference sequence). V was trimmed by 5 bases and J by 9 bases, leaving 17 bases between them. CDR3 sequence reads: CASSPDQGFSEQFF. The DNA for the CDR3 is TGTGCCAGCAGCCCGGATCAGGGTTTCTCTGAGCAGTTCTTC.

This chain uses TRBV6-1 with TRBJ2-1; 8 nucleotides agree with TRBD1. V trimming: 6 bases; J trimming: 7 bases; junction bases outside the gene matches: 8. Germline-derived CDR1 and CDR2 are MNHNS and SASEGT. The CDR3 length is 14 residues. CDR3 loop: CASRDREIANEQFF. Written as DNA, the CDR3 is TGTGCCAGCAGGGACAGGGAAATCGCTAATGAGCAGTTCTTC.

This clonotype has just a few counts. V gene TRBV5-1 combines with J gene TRBJ2-5, with D possibly being TRBD1 (6 bases). The V gene lost 3 bases and the J gene lost 5 bases, with 20 bases spanning the gap. CDR1 is SGHRS, CDR2 YFSETQ, per germline. The CDR3 length is 16 residues. In DNA form, the CDR3 reads TGCGCCAGCAGCTCGACCGGGACACCCTGGCAGGAGACCCAGTACTTC. Its protein is CASSSTGTPWQETQYF. The full variable domain, its missing parts supplied by reference TRBV5-1 and TRBJ2-5, is KAGVTQTPRYLIKTRGQQVTLSCSPISGHRSVSWYQQTPGQGLQFLFEYFSETQRNKGNFPGRFSGRQFSNSRSEMNVSTLELGDSALYLCASSSTGTPWQETQYFGPGTRLLVL.